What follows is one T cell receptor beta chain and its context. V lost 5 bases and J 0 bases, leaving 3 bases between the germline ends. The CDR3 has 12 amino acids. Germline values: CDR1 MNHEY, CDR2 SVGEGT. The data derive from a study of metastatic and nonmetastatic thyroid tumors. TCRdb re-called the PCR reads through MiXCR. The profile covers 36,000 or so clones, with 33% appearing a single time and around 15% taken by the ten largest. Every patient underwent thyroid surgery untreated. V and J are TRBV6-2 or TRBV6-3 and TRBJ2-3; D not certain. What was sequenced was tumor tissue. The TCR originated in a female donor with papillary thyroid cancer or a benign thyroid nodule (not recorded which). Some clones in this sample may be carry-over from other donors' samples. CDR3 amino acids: CASSMSTDTQYF. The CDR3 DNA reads TGTGCCAGCAGTATGAGCACAGATACGCAGTATTTT.